The sequence of this T cell receptor beta chain was determined in a study of human T cells and chemical hapten exposure. The time point: patch test 2, 6 weeks after DPC sensitization. Described treatment: therapeutic diphenylcyclopropenone sensitization with weekly scalp DPC. This clonotype was detected only a few times. From the RACE reads, TCRdb called clonotypes with MiXCR, one entry per CDR3 protein. The table has 85,000 to 95,000 distinct CDR3 sequences, 8% to 13% seen once. This CDR3 has 14 residues. Looked up from germline, CDR1 is SGHVS and CDR2 is FNYEAQ. V lost 1 base, J lost 7 bases, and 8 bases lay in between.

The input for sequencing was whole blood, taken in connection with sensitization to the hapten diphenylcyclopropenone (DPC). This receptor was identified in a man aged 40-55 years with alopecia areata. Some clones in this sample may be carry-over from other donors' samples. The V and J genes are TRBV7-6 and TRBJ1-6; D remains ambiguous. In DNA, the CDR3 is TGTGCCAGCAGCTTAGAACAGCTGAATTCACCCCTCCACTTT. Amino acids: CASSLEQLNSPLHF.